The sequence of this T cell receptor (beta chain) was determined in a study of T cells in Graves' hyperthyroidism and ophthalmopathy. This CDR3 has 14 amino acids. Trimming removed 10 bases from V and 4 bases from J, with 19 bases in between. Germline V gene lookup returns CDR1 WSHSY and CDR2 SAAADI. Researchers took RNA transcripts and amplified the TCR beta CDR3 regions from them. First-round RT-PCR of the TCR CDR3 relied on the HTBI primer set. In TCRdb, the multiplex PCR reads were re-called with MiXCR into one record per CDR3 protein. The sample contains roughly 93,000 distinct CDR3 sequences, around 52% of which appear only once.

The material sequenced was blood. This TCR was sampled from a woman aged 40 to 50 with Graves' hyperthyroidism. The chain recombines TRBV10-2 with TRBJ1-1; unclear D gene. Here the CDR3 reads CATALTSMSTEAFF. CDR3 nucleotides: TGCGCCACCGCCCTGACATCCATGAGCACTGAAGCTTTCTTT.